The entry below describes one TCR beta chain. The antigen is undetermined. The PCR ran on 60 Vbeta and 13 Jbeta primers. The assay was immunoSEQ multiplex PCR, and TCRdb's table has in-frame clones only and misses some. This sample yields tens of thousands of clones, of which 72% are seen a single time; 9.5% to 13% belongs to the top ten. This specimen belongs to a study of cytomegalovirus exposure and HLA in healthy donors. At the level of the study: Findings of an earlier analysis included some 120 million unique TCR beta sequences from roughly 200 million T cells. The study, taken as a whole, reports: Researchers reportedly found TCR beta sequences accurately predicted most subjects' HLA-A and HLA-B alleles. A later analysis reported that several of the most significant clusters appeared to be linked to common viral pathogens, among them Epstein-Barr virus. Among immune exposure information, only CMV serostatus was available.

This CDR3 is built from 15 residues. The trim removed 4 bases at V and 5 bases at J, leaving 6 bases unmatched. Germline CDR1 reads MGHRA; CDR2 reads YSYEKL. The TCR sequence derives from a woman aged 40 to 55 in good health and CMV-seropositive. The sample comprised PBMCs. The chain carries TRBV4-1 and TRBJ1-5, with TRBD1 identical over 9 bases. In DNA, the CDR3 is TGCGCCAGCAGCCGCCCGGGACAGGGACATCAGCCCCAGCATTTT. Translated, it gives CASSRPGQGHQPQHF.